What follows is one T cell receptor beta chain and its context. TCRdb re-called the reads through MiXCR, storing one row per CDR3 protein. The sample holds a few hundred thousand distinct CDR3 sequences, over 15% seen once. The data were taken from a study of T cell repertoires in cytomegalovirus infection. In germline, CDR1 is SQVTM, CDR2 ANQGSEA. This CDR3 contains 14 residues. Trimming stripped 0 bases from V and 4 bases from J, with 7 bases between. The TCR was taken from a human donor in good health (CMV status not recorded). Some clones in this sample may be carry-over from other donors' samples. The V call is TRBV29-1, the J call TRBJ2-6; maybe TRBD2 (5 bases). Specimen: CD8+ T cells from PBMCs. DNA for the CDR3: TGCAGCGTTGAAGAGGAGGCAGGGGCCAACGTCCTGACTTTC. Protein sequence: CSVEEEAGANVLTF.